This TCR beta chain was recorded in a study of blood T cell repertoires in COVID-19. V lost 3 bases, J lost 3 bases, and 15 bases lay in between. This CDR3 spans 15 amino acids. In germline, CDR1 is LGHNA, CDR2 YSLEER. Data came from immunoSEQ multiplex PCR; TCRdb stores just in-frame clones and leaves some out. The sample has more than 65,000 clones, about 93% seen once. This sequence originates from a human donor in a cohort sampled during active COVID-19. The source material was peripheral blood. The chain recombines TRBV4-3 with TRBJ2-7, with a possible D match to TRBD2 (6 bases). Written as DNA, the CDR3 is TGCGCCAGCAGCCAGGAGCAGGCCGGGGGCTACGAGCAGTACTTC. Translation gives CASSQEQAGGYEQYF.